This entry lists 32 T cell receptor beta chains sequenced from one sample in a study of CD8+CD57+ T cells in acquired aplastic anemia. For CDR3 and TCR beta VDJ profiling, genomic DNA was the template used. Each CDR3 protein gets one entry after TCRdb re-called the reads with MiXCR. The table includes 150,000 to 200,000 distinct CDR3 sequences, about three fifths detected once. The sequencing input was sorted CD4+, CD8+, or CD8+CD57+ T cells (not recorded which) from PBMCs. These TCRs come from a human donor with severe aplastic anemia or a healthy control (not recorded which).

This clonotype has ten or more counts. V is TRBV14 and J is TRBJ2-3; tentatively, D is TRBD2 (5 bases). The V end was cut by 0 bases, the J end by 5 bases, with 12 bases between. This CDR3 is built from 15 residues. Germline loops: CDR1 SGHDN, CDR2 FVKESK. The CDR3 protein is CASSQEPYAGDTQYF. The CDR3 DNA sequence: TGTGCCAGCAGCCAAGAGCCCTACGCGGGAGATACGCAGTATTTT.

The chain links TRBV5-1 to TRBJ1-4; D not certain. The germline gives CDR1 SGHRS, CDR2 YFSETQ. V was pared by 3 bases and J by 4 bases, with 4 bases between. The CDR3 covers 12 residues. The CDR3 region has the DNA TGCGCCAGCAGCTCCGATAATGAAAAACTGTTTTTT. It yields the protein CASSSDNEKLFF.

This clonotype was counted only a few times. V usage is TRBV7-9 and J usage is TRBJ2-5, with D perhaps matching TRBD1 or TRBD2 (6 bases each). The germline V gene has CDR1 SEHNR and CDR2 FQNEAQ (reference sequence). There are 15 residues in the CDR3. The V end was cut by 2 bases, the J end by 5 bases, with 15 bases between. The CDR3 loop reads CASSLWGASIETQYF. Here the CDR3 DNA reads TGTGCCAGCAGCTTATGGGGGGCAAGTATCGAGACCCAGTACTTC.

The J gene is TRBJ2-5, the V gene TRBV2, with D perhaps being TRBD1 or TRBD2 (5 bases each). Germline V CDR1 and CDR2: SNHLY, FYNNEI. This CDR3 comprises 15 residues. Trimming took off 3 bases at V and 3 bases at J, with 14 bases between the two ends. CDR3: CASSERTRGEETQYF. The CDR3 DNA follows: TGTGCCAGCAGTGAGAGGACGAGGGGTGAAGAGACCCAGTACTTC.

As for this clonotype: A single base separates this from a much larger clone, so it may be a read error. This chain connects TRBV3-1 to TRBJ2-2; a possible D gene is TRBD2 (6 bases). The CDR3 extends over 14 amino acids. The V gene's germline CDR1 is LGHDT and CDR2 YNNKEL (reference sequence). CDR3 DNA sequence: TGTGCCAGCAGCCAAATGACAGTTGCCGGGGGGCTGTTTTTT. Amino acid sequence: CASSQMTVAGGLFF.

The CDR3 DNA reads as TGTGCCATCAGGGAGGGACTAGCGTTTGAGCAGTTCTTC. This translates into CAIREGLAFEQFF. This rearrangement joins TRBV10-3 to TRBJ2-1; TRBD2 aligns across 10 bases. This CDR3 contains 13 residues. Germline CDR1 reads ENHRY; CDR2 reads SYGVKD. V shed 6 bases and J 9 bases; nucleotides not matched to a gene: 5.

V and J are TRBV15 and TRBJ1-1; no clear D. The germline gives CDR1 LNHNV, CDR2 YYDKDF (reference sequence). The V gene lost 1 base and the J gene lost 1 base, with 4 bases spanning the gap. The CDR3 contains 13 residues. The CDR3 DNA follows: TGTGCCACCAGCAGAGGCACGAACACTGAAGCTTTCTTT. It encodes CATSRGTNTEAFF.

The V call is TRBV9, the J call TRBJ2-7; 8 bases line up with TRBD2. There are 15 residues in the CDR3. After removal of 0 bases from V and 2 bases from J, the junction contained 4 bases not matched to a gene. The germline V gene has CDR1 SGDLS and CDR2 YYNGEE. The CDR3 bases are TGTGCCAGCAGCGTAGGGGCGGGAGGTGCCTACGAGCAGTACTTC. Translating gives CASSVGAGGAYEQYF.

This clonotype was detected many times. The gene calls are TRBV18 and TRBJ1-6, with 9 bases that match TRBD1. CDR1 KGHSH and CDR2 LQKENI come from the germline V gene. The CDR3 is made up of 15 amino acids. V gave up 6 bases and J gave up 9 bases; unmatched junction bases: 9. The CDR3 coding sequence is TGTGCCAGCTCCGCCGGGACAGGGAGTGGTTCACCCCTCCACTTT. Protein product: CASSAGTGSGSPLHF. Full variable domain (outside the CDR3, taken from reference TRBV18 and TRBJ1-6): NAGVMQNPRHLVRRRGQEARLRCSPMKGHSHVYWYRQLPEEGLKFMVYLQKENIIDESGMPKERFSAEFPKEGPSILRIQQVVRGDSAAYFCASSAGTGSGSPLHFGNGTRLTVT.

This clonotype was counted between two and nine times. CDR3 sequence: CASSFGSIAGGPEQFF. CDR3 bases: TGTGCCAGCAGCTTCGGGAGTATAGCGGGAGGGCCTGAGCAGTTCTTC. The V and J genes are TRBV7-8 and TRBJ2-1; 11 positions agree with TRBD2. CDR3 length: 16 residues. CDR1 is SGHVS, CDR2 FQNEAQ, per germline. Unmatched junction bases numbered 10, after V lost 3 bases and J lost 9 bases.

This clonotype was seen at least ten times. The V and J genes are TRBV27 and TRBJ2-5, with D hard to call. V dropped 2 bases and J dropped 5 bases, with 12 bases sitting between them. This CDR3 spans 14 amino acids. CDR1 is MNHEY and CDR2 is SMNVEV in the germline V gene (reference sequence). CDR3 DNA: TGTGCCAGCAGTTTAGGAAGGACGTCGGAGACCCAGTACTTC. Translated, it gives CASSLGRTSETQYF.

The chain is built from TRBV24-1 and TRBJ2-6, with unresolved D. The CDR3 loop spans 17 amino acids. The germline V gene has CDR1 KGHDR and CDR2 SFDVKD. Deletions cut 6 bases from V and 0 bases from J, with 14 bases between. DNA for the CDR3: TGTGCCACCAGTACGGCTTCAAGGTCCTCTGGGGCCAACGTCCTGACTTTC. Its translation: CATSTASRSSGANVLTF.

The J gene is TRBJ2-5, the V gene TRBV15; TRBD2 aligns across 12 bases. The germline gives CDR1 LNHNV, CDR2 YYDKDF (reference sequence). Trimming at V came to 1 base and at J to 3 bases, leaving 0 bases not matched to a gene. This CDR3 has 15 amino acids. CDR3: CATSRGLAGEETQYF. CDR3 DNA sequence: TGTGCCACCAGCAGAGGACTAGCGGGAGAAGAGACCCAGTACTTC. Complete variable domain (other parts from reference TRBV15 and TRBJ2-5): DAMVIQNPRYQVTQFGKPVTLSCSQTLNHNVMYWYQQKSSQAPKLLFHYYDKDFNNEADTPDNFQSRRPNTSFCFLDIRSPGLGDTAMYLCATSRGLAGEETQYFGPGTRLLVL.

The rearrangement joins TRBV7-2 to TRBJ2-7, with D unclear. Germline V gives CDR1 SGHTA, CDR2 FQGNSA. The germline V and J ends were trimmed by 1 base and 7 bases, with 8 bases remaining between them. CDR3 size: 12 residues. The CDR3 sequence is CASSLDAAEQYF. In nucleotides, the CDR3 is TGTGCCAGCAGCTTAGATGCAGCGGAGCAGTACTTC.

The rearrangement uses TRBV24-1 and TRBJ2-1; D unclear. Trimming shortened V by 4 bases and J by 7 bases, and 7 bases separated the two germline ends. The CDR3 consists of 12 residues. CDR1 and CDR2 (germline): KGHDR, SFDVKD. CDR3 protein: CATSDLLNEQFF. In nucleotides, the CDR3 is TGTGCCACCAGTGACCTCCTTAATGAGCAGTTCTTC.

V is TRBV7-9 and J is TRBJ2-7, with 7 bases matching TRBD1. Germline values: CDR1 SEHNR, CDR2 FQNEAQ (reference sequence). There are 14 residues in the CDR3. V shed 4 bases and J 2 bases; nucleotides not matched to a gene: 5. CDR3 loop: CASSSSGTAYEQYF. The CDR3 DNA follows: TGTGCCAGCAGCTCATCCGGGACAGCCTACGAGCAGTACTTC.

The chain is built from TRBV29-1 and TRBJ2-2; 10 nucleotides align to TRBD2. Germline CDR1 is SQVTM and CDR2 is ANQGSEA. The CDR3 sequence is 16 residues long. V trimming: 4 bases; J trimming: 9 bases; junction bases outside the gene matches: 14. The CDR3 reads CSVGGASGGGIRELFF. The CDR3 DNA reads TGCAGCGTTGGAGGGGCTAGCGGGGGCGGGATCCGGGAGCTGTTTTTT.

CDR3 sequence: CASSQPTVAGGGYEQYF. DNA for the CDR3: TGTGCCAGCAGTCAACCGACAGTAGCGGGAGGAGGGTACGAGCAGTACTTC. This rearrangement joins TRBV7-8 to TRBJ2-7; 10 bases match TRBD2. The CDR3 consists of 17 residues. The germline V gene has CDR1 SGHVS and CDR2 FQNEAQ. Trimming at V came to 6 bases and at J to 4 bases, leaving 15 bases not matched to a gene. The whole variable domain, remainder taken from reference TRBV7-8 and TRBJ2-7, is GAGVSQSPRYKVAKRGQDVALRCDPISGHVSLFWYQQALGQGPEFLTYFQNEAQLDKSGLPSDRFFAERPEGSVSTLKIQRTQQEDSAVYLCASSQPTVAGGGYEQYFGPGTRLTVT.

The chain employs TRBV15 and TRBJ1-1; TRBD1 matches 7 bases. V trimming: 4 bases; J trimming: 8 bases; junction bases outside the gene matches: 10. This CDR3 comprises 14 residues. Germline lookup yields CDR1 LNHNV and CDR2 YYDKDF (reference sequence). CDR3 region: CATSNPGGGQEAFF. CDR3 DNA: TGTGCCACCAGCAACCCAGGGGGGGGGCAGGAAGCTTTCTTT.

V gene TRBV7-8 combines with J gene TRBJ2-1; D uncertain. In germline, CDR1 is SGHVS, CDR2 FQNEAQ. Trimming pared 5 bases from V and 6 bases from J, leaving 8 bases between. This CDR3 spans 12 amino acids. The CDR3 region is CASSPHSNEQFF. The CDR3 bases are TGTGCCAGCAGCCCCCACAGCAATGAGCAGTTCTTC.

This chain connects TRBV7-2 to TRBJ2-3; maybe TRBD2 (5 bases). CDR1 is SGHTA and CDR2 is FQGNSA in the germline V gene. The CDR3 loop spans 14 amino acids. V gave up 5 bases and J gave up 2 bases, with 11 bases separating them. In nucleotides, the CDR3 is TGTGCCAGCAGCCACACTAGAAACACAGATACGCAGTATTTT. Translating gives CASSHTRNTDTQYF.

The CDR3 DNA sequence: TGCAGCGTATACACAGGGGATCGGTCAGCTTTCTTT. Its translation is CSVYTGDRSAFF. V gene TRBV29-1 combines with J gene TRBJ1-1; 7 positions agree with TRBD1. V was pared by 6 bases and J by 10 bases, with 11 bases of the junction left unmatched. The V gene's germline CDR1 is SQVTM and CDR2 ANQGSEA. The CDR3 loop spans 12 amino acids.

The genes are TRBV10-3 and TRBJ1-1, with D possibly TRBD1 on 5 matching bases. The V and J ends lost 7 bases and 4 bases respectively, with 13 bases between them. The CDR3 has 13 residues. CDR1 and CDR2 (germline): ENHRY, SYGVKD. The CDR3 region is CAITNDRTTEAFF. CDR3 sequence (DNA): TGTGCCATCACAAACGACAGAACCACTGAAGCTTTCTTT.

This clonotype was seen a few times. A read error may produce the germline difference seen at one junction end. This chain connects TRBV7-3 to TRBJ2-2; the D call may be TRBD1 or TRBD2 (5 bases each). The length of the CDR3 is 14 residues. The germline CDR1 and CDR2 sequences are SGHTA and FQGTGA. The CDR3 coding sequence is TGTGCCAGCAGTTTATTGAGTTTCAGGGACGAGCAGTTTTTT. It codes for CASSLLSFRDEQFF.

The chain combines TRBV10-3 with TRBJ2-3; 8 bases are a match to TRBD2. This CDR3 is 16 amino acids long. Unmatched junction bases numbered 11, after V lost 7 bases and J lost 2 bases. Germline V gives CDR1 ENHRY, CDR2 SYGVKD. CDR3 sequence reads: CAIITAGGNPTDTQYF. CDR3 nucleotide sequence: TGTGCCATCATTACTGCGGGGGGAAATCCCACAGATACGCAGTATTTT.

The chain links TRBV18 to TRBJ2-2; D is undetermined. The ends were cut back, 4 bases at V and 8 bases at J, with 17 bases in the middle. Germline V gene lookup returns CDR1 KGHSH and CDR2 LQKENI. The CDR3 spans 15 residues. The DNA for the CDR3 is TGTGCCAGCTCACTATCGGGCCAATACCCGGGGGAGCTGTTTTTT. Translated: CASSLSGQYPGELFF.

The chain recombines TRBV9 with TRBJ2-7; no definite D call. The CDR3 consists of 14 residues. V was pared by 3 bases and J by 3 bases, with 13 bases between. Germline V gene lookup returns CDR1 SGDLS and CDR2 YYNGEE. The CDR3 nucleotides read TGTGCCAGCAGCGCGGCCCCGCTCGGCTACGAGCAGTACTTC. Translated, it gives CASSAAPLGYEQYF.

The J gene is TRBJ1-6, the V gene TRBV12-3 or TRBV12-4; D is unclear. The length of the CDR3 is 16 residues. V was cut by 3 bases and J by 8 bases, with 17 bases left in between. In nucleotides, the CDR3 is TGTGCCAGCAGTTTTACTGCATTGGCGGAAGATTCACCCCTCCACTTT. It codes for CASSFTALAEDSPLHF.

The chain couples TRBV20-1 to TRBJ2-3; 10 bases align to TRBD2. Germline V gives CDR1 DFQATT, CDR2 SNEGSKA (reference sequence). With V trimmed by 3 bases and J by 3 bases, 6 bases remained unmatched. The length of the CDR3 is 15 residues. CDR3 protein: CSASRAGGRTDTQYF. The CDR3 DNA sequence: TGCAGTGCTAGTAGAGCGGGAGGGAGGACAGATACGCAGTATTTT.

The V and J genes are TRBV29-1 and TRBJ2-2; D may be TRBD1 (5 bases). V lost 6 bases, J lost 6 bases, and 11 bases lay in between. The CDR3 runs to 12 residues. The germline gives CDR1 SQVTM, CDR2 ANQGSEA. The CDR3 protein is CSVDSPSGELFF. CDR3 coding DNA: TGCAGCGTCGACAGCCCCTCCGGGGAGCTGTTTTTT.

V gene TRBV10-3 combines with J gene TRBJ2-7, with TRBD2 matching over 10 bases. Germline trimming cut 4 bases from V and 2 bases from J; bases unmatched to any gene: 5. The CDR3 length is 15 residues. The germline CDR1 and CDR2 sequences are ENHRY and SYGVKD. The CDR3 reads CAISGEGLAAYEQYF. For the CDR3, the DNA is TGTGCCATCAGTGGAGAAGGACTAGCGGCCTACGAGCAGTACTTC.

The chain's CDR3 is CASSQERGFPYRTYYGYTF. Here the CDR3 DNA reads TGTGCCAGCAGCCAAGAGCGGGGATTTCCCTACCGGACATACTATGGCTACACCTTC. This sequence joins TRBV14 and TRBJ1-2; a possible D gene is TRBD1 (5 bases). V shed 0 bases and J shed 3 bases, with 23 bases lying between them. The germline V gene has CDR1 SGHDN and CDR2 FVKESK. This CDR3 spans 19 amino acids.